The entry below describes one T cell receptor (beta chain). This sample is part of a study of blood T cells in healthy people across ages. Germline V CDR1 and CDR2: DFQATT, SNEGSKA (reference sequence). The CDR3 totals 13 residues. A second PCR of roughly 7 to 11 cycles used a sample-barcoded 5' primer and a J-beta primer mix. TCRdb re-called the 5' RACE reads through MiXCR, storing one row per CDR3 protein. This table holds over 600,000 distinct CDR3 sequences, 35% to 50% found once. The sample was blood. The receptor's source is an older man in good health. The chain combines TRBV20-1 with TRBJ2-7, with 8 bases lining up with TRBD2. The J call is in doubt because the DNA end fits TRBJ2-4 better. CDR3 sequence (DNA): TGCAGTGCTAGAGATCCGGCGGGGGGCATTCAGTACTTC. This translates into CSARDPAGGIQYF.